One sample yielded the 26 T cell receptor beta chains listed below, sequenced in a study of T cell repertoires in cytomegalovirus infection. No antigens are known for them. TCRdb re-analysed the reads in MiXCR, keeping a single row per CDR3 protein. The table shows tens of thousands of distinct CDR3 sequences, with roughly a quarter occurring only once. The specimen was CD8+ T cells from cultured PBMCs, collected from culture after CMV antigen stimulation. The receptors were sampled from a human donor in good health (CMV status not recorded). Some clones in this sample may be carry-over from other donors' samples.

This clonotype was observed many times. In DNA form, the CDR3 reads TGTGCCAGCAGAGAACTAGCGGGGGCTCAGACGTACCAAGAGACCCAGTACTTC. Translated: CASRELAGAQTYQETQYF. The rearrangement joins TRBV6-1 to TRBJ2-5; TRBD2 matches at 11 bases. This CDR3 contains 18 residues. Germline V gene lookup returns CDR1 MNHNS and CDR2 SASEGT. Trimming at V came to 6 bases and at J to 0 bases, leaving 12 bases not matched to a gene.

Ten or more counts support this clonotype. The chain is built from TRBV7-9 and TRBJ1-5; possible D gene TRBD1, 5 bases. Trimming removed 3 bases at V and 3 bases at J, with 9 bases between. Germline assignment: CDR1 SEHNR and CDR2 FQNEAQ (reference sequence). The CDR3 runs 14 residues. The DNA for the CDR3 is TGTGCCAGCAGCTTCCAGGGCGTCAATCAGCCCCAGCATTTT. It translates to CASSFQGVNQPQHF.

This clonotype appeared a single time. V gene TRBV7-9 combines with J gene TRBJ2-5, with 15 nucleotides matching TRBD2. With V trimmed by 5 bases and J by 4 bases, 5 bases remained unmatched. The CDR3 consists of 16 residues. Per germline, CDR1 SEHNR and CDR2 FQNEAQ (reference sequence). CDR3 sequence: CASSRTSGRAGETQYF. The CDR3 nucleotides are TGTGCCAGCAGCAGGACTAGCGGGAGGGCCGGAGAGACCCAGTACTTC.

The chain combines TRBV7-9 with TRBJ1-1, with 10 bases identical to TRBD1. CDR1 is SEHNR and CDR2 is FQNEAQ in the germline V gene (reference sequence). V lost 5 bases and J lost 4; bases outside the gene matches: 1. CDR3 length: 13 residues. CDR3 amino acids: CASSRDRGTEAFF. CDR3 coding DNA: TGTGCCAGCAGCCGGGACAGGGGCACTGAAGCTTTCTTT.

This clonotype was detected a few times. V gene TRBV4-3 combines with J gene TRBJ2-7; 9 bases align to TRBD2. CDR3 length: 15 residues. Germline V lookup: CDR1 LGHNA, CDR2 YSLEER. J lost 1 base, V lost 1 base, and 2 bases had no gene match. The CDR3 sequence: CASSQGSGRSYEQYF. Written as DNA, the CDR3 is TGCGCCAGCAGCCAAGGGAGCGGGAGGTCCTACGAGCAGTACTTC.

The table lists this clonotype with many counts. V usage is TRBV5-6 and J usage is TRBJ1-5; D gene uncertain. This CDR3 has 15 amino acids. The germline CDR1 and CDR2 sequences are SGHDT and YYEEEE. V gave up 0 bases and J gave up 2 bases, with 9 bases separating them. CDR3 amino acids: CASSLGGLGNQPQHF. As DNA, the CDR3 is TGTGCCAGCAGCTTGGGGGGATTGGGCAATCAGCCCCAGCATTTT.

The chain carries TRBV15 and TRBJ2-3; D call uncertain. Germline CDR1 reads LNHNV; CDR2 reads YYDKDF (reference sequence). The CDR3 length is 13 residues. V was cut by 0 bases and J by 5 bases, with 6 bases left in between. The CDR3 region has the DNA TGTGCCACCAGCAGAGATCGGGTAGATACGCAGTATTTT. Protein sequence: CATSRDRVDTQYF.

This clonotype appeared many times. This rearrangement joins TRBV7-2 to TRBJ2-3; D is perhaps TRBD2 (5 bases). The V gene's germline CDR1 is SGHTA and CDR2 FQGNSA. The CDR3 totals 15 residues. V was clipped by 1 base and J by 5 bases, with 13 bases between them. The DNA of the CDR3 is TGTGCCAGCAGCTTAGGTTCACTAGTTAGAGATACGCAGTATTTT. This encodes CASSLGSLVRDTQYF. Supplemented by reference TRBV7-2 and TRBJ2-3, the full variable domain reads GAGVSQSPSNKVTEKGKDVELRCDPISGHTALYWYRQSLGQGLEFLIYFQGNSAPDKSGLPSDRFSAERTGGSVSTLTIQRTQQEDSAVYLCASSLGSLVRDTQYFGPGTRLTVL.

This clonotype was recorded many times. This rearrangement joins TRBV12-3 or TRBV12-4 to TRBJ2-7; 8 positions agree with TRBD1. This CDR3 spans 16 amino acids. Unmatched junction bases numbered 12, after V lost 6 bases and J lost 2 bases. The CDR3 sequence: CASRHSSDRVTYEQYF. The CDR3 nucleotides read TGTGCCAGCAGGCATAGCTCGGACAGGGTAACCTACGAGCAGTACTTC.

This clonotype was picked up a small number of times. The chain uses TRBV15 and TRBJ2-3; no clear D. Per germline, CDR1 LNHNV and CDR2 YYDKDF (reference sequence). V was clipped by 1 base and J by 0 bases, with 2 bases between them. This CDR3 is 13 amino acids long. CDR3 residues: CATSRASTDTQYF. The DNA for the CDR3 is TGTGCCACCAGCAGAGCTAGCACAGATACGCAGTATTTT.

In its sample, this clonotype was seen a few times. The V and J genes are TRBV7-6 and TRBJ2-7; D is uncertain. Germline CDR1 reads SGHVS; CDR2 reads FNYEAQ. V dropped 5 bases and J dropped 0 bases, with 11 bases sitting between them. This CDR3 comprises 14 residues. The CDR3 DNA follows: TGTGCCAGCAGCCCACCGAGCCGCTCCTACGAGCAGTACTTC. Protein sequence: CASSPPSRSYEQYF. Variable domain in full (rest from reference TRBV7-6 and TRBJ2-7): GAGVSQSPRYKVTKRGQDVALRCDPISGHVSLYWYRQALGQGPEFLTYFNYEAQQDKSGLPNDRFSAERPEGSISTLTIQRTEQRDSAMYRCASSPPSRSYEQYFGPGTRLTVT.

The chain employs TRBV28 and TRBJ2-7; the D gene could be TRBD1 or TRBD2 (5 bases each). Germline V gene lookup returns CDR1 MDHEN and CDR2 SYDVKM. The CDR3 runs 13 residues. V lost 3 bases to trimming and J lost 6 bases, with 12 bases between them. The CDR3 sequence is CASSLGTWGEQYF. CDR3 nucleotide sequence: TGTGCCAGCAGTTTGGGGACCTGGGGCGAGCAGTACTTC.

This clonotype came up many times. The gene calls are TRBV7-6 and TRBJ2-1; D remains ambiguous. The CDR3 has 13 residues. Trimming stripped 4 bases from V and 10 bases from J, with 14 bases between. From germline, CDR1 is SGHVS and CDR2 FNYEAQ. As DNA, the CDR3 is TGTGCCAGCAGCTCCTCACCCTGGGCGGAGCAGTTCTTC. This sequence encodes CASSSSPWAEQFF.

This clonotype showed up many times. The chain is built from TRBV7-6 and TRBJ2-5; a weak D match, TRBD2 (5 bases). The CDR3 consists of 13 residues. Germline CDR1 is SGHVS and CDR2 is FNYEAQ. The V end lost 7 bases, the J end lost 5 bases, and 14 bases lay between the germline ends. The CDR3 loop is CASTEALGETQYF. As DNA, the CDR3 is TGTGCCAGCACGGAGGCGTTAGGGGAGACCCAGTACTTC.

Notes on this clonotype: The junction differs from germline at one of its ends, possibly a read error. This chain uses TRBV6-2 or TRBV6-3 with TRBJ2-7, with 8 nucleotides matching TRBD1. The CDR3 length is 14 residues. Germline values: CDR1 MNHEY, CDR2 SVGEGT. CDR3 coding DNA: TGTACCAGCAGTCCCCGGACAGGGTACCACGAGCAGTACTTC. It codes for CTSSPRTGYHEQYF.

CDR3 in amino acids: CASSLEYSGQETQYF. CDR3 nucleotides: TGTGCCAGCAGCTTAGAGTATAGCGGCCAAGAGACCCAGTACTTC. This chain joins TRBV11-2 and TRBJ2-5; D is possibly TRBD2 (6 bases). Germline CDR1 and CDR2: SGHAT and FQNNGV. V lost 0 bases and J 1 base, leaving 9 bases between the germline ends. The length of the CDR3 is 15 residues. The whole variable domain, filled in from reference TRBV11-2 and TRBJ2-5, reads EAGVAQSPRYKIIEKRQSVAFWCNPISGHATLYWYQQILGQGPKLLIQFQNNGVVDDSQLPKDRFSAERLKGVDSTLKIQPAKLEDSAVYLCASSLEYSGQETQYFGPGTRLLVL.

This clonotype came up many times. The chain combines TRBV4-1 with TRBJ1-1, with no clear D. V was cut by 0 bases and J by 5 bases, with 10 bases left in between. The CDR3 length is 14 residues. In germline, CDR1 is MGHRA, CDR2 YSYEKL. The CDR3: CASSQDSPRTEAFF. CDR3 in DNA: TGCGCCAGCAGCCAAGATAGCCCCCGGACTGAAGCTTTCTTT.

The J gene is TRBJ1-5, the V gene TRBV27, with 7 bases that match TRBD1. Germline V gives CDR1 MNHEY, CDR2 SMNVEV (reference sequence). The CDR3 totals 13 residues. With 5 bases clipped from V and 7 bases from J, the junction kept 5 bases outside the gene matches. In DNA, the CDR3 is TGTGCCAGCAGTGCGACAGGGTTCCAGCCCCAGCATTTT. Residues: CASSATGFQPQHF.

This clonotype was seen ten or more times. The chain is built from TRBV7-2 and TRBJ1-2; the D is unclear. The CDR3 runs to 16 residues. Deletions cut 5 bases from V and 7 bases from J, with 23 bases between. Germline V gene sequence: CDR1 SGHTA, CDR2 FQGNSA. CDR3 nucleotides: TGTGCCAGCAGCCGCGGACGGAGCCGGTTGCTTGGTGGCTACACCTTC. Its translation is CASSRGRSRLLGGYTF.

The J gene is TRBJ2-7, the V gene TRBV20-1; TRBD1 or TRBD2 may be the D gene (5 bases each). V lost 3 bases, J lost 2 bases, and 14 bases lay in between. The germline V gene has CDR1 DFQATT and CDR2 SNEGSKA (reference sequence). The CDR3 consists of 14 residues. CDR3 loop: CSARGPTHTYEQYF. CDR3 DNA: TGCAGTGCTAGGGGACCTACACACACCTACGAGCAGTACTTC.

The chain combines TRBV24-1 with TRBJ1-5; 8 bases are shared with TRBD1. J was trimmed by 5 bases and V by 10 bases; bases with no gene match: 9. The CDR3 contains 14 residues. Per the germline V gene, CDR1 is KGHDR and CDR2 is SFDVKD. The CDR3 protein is CATWTGLRDQPQHF. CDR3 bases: TGTGCCACATGGACAGGGCTAAGGGATCAGCCCCAGCATTTT.

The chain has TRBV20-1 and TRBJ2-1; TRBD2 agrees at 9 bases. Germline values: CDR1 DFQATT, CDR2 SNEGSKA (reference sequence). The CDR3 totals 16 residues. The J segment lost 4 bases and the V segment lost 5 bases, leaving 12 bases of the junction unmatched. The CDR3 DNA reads TGCAGTGCTCCGAAACCCGTGCTAGCGGGGTACAATGAGCAGTTCTTC. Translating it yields CSAPKPVLAGYNEQFF.

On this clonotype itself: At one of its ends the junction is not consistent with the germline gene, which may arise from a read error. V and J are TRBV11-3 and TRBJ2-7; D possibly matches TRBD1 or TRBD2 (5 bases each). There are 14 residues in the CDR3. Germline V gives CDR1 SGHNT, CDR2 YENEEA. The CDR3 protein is CANSTGRSSYEQYF. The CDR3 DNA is TGTGCCAACAGCACGGGACGGAGCTCCTACGAGCAGTACTTC.

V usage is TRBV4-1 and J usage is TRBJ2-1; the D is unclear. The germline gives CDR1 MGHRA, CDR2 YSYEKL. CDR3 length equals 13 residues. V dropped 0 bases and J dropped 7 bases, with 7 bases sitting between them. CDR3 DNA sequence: TGCGCCAGCAGCCAAGATTACGGGAATGAGCAGTTCTTC. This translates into CASSQDYGNEQFF.

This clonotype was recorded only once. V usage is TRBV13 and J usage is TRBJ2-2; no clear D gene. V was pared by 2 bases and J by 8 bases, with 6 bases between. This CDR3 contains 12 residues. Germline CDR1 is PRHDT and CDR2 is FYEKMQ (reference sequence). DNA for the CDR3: TGTGCCAGCAGCTTATACCGGGGGGAGCTGTTTTTT. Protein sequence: CASSLYRGELFF. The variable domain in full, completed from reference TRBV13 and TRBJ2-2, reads AAGVIQSPRHLIKEKRETATLKCYPIPRHDTVYWYQQGPGQDPQFLISFYEKMQSDKGSIPDRFSAQQFSDYHSELNMSSLELGDSALYFCASSLYRGELFFGEGSRLTVL.

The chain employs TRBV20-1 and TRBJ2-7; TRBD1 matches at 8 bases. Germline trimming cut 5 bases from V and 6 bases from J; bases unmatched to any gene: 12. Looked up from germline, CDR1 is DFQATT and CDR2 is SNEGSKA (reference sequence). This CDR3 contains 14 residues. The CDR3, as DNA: TGCAGTGCTTCGGGACAGGCGAGGAGGACCGAGCAGTACTTC. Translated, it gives CSASGQARRTEQYF.